This T cell receptor beta chain was recorded in a study of tumor and adjacent non-tumor tissue in lung cancer. Looking at the study overall: Aged about 31 to 80 years, patients included 10 men and five or six women with stage I to III disease.

A remark on this clonotype: The target antigen is unknown. A much larger clone lies one base from this, so it may be a read error.

A modified ARM-PCR protocol with three rounds of nested PCR amplified TCRbeta. TCRdb reprocessed the multiplex PCR reads via MiXCR and lists one record per CDR3 protein. Found here are about 93,000 distinct CDR3 sequences, approximately 65% of them singletons; the top ten hold around 16%. The CDR3 sequence is 14 residues long. Deletions cut 10 bases from V and 2 bases from J, with 18 bases between. The germline V gene encodes CDR1 MDHEN and CDR2 SYDVKM. Whole-study findings and limits: Tumor repertoires had a smaller top 100 clone share than normal lung. Compared with tumor, normal lung showed significantly lower TCR diversity.

The template was RNA from unsorted bulk tissue. Newly diagnosed lung cancer patients had thoracic surgery in China, August–late 2014, without prior chemotherapy. The sample was lung tumor tissue. The TCR was taken from a man aged 60 to 69 with non-small cell lung cancer. The chain uses TRBV28 and TRBJ2-7, with D perhaps matching TRBD1 (6 bases). In DNA form, the CDR3 reads TGTGCCATCGGTAGGACAGCCAACCCCTACGAGCAGTACTTC. Its translation is CAIGRTANPYEQYF.